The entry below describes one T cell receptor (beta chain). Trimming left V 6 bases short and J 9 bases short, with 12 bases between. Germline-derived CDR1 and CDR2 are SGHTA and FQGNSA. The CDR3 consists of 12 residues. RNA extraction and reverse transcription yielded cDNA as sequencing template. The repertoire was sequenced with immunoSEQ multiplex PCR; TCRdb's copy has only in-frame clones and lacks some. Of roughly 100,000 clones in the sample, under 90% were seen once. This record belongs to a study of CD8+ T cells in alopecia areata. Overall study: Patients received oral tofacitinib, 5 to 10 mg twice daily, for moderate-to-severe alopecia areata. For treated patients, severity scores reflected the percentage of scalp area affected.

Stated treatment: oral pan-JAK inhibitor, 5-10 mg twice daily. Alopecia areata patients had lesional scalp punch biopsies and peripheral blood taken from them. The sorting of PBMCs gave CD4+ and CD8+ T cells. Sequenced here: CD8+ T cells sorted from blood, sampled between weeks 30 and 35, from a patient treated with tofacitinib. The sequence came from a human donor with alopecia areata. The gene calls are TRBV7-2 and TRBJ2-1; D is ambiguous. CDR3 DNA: TGTGCCAGCAGTCCAGTCGGCGGTGAGCAGTTCTTC. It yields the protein CASSPVGGEQFF.